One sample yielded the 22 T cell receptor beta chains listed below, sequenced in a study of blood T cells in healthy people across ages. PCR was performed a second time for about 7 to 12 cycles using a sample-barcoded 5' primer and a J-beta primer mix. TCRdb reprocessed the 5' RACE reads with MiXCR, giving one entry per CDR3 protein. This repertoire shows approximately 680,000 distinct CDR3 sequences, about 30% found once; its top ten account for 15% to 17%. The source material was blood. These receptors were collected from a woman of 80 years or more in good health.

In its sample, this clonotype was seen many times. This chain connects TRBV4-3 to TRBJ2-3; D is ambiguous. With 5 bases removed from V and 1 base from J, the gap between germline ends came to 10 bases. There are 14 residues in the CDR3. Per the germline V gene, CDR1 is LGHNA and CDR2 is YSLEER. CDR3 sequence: CASSLRRGTDTQYF. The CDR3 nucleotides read TGCGCCAGCAGCTTAAGACGGGGCACAGATACGCAGTATTTT.

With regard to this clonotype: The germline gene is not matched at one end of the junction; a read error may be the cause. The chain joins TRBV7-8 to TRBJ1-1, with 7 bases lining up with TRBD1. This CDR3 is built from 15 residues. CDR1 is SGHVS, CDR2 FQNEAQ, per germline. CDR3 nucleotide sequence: TGTGCCAACAGCTTAGCAGGGGGGGGGGACACTGAAGCTTTCTTT. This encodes CANSLAGGGDTEAFF.

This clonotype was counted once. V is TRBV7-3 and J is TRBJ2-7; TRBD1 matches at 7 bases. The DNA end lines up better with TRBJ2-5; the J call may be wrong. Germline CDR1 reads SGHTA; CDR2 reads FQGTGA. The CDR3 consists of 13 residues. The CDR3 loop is CASSNRGGETQYF. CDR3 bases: TGTGCCAGCAGTAACAGGGGCGGAGAGACCCAGTACTTC.

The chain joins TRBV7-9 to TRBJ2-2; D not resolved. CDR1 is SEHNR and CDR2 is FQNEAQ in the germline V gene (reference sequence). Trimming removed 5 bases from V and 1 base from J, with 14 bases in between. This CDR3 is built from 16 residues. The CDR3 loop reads CASSPVGRMNTGELFF. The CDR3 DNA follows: TGTGCCAGCAGCCCGGTAGGACGCATGAACACCGGGGAGCTGTTTTTT.

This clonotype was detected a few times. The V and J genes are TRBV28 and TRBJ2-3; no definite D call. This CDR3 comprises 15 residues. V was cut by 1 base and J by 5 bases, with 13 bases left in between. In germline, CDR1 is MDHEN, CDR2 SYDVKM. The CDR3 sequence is CASSLSGPPRDTQYF. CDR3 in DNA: TGTGCCAGCAGTTTATCGGGCCCGCCCAGAGATACGCAGTATTTT.

CDR3 region: CASQRLAGEQFF. DNA of the CDR3: TGCGCCAGCCAACGACTAGCTGGGGAGCAGTTCTTC. This chain uses TRBV5-1 with TRBJ2-1; 7 bases are shared with TRBD2. Germline V lookup: CDR1 SGHRS, CDR2 YFSETQ. Trimming at V came to 7 bases and at J to 10 bases, leaving 8 bases not matched to a gene. This CDR3 has 12 residues. Full variable domain (rest looked up from reference TRBV5-1 and TRBJ2-1): KAGVTQTPRYLIKTRGQQVTLSCSPISGHRSVSWYQQTPGQGLQFLFEYFSETQRNKGNFPGRFSGRQFSNSRSEMNVSTLELGDSALYLCASQRLAGEQFFGPGTRLTVL.

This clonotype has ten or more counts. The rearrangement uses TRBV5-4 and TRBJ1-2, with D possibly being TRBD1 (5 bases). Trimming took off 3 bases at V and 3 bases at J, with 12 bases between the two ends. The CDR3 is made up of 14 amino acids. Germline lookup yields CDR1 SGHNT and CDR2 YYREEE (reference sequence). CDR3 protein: CASSSVQAYYGYTF. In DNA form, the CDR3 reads TGTGCCAGCAGCTCGGTACAGGCGTACTATGGCTACACCTTC.

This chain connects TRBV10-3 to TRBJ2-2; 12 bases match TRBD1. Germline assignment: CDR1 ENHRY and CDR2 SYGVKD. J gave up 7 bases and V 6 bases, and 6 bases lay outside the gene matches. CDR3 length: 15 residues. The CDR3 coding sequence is TGTGCCATCAGGTCCGGGACAGGGGGCCACGGGGAGCTGTTTTTT. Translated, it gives CAIRSGTGGHGELFF.

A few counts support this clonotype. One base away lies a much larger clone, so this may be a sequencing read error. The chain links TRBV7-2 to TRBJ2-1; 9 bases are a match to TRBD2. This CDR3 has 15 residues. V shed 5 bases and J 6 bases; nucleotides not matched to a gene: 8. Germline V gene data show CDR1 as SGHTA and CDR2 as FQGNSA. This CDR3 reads CASSQRGAGGNEQFF. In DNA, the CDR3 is TGTGCCAGCAGCCAGCGGGGGGCCGGGGGCAATGAGCAGTTCTTC.

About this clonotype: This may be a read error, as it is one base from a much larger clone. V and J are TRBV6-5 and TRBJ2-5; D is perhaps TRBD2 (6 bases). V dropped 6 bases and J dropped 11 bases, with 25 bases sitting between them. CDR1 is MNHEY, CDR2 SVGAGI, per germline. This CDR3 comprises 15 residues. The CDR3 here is CASSRDYRDPREQYF. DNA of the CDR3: TGTGCCAGCAGCCGAGATTACCGGGACCCCCGGGAGCAGTACTTC.

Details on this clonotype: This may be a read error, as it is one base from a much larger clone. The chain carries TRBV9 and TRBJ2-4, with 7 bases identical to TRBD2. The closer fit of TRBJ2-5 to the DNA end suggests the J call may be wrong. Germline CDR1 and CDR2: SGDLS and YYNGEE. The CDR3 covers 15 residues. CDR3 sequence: CASSVGLGEGETQYF. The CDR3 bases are TGTGCCAGCAGCGTAGGGCTAGGGGAGGGAGAGACCCAGTACTTC.

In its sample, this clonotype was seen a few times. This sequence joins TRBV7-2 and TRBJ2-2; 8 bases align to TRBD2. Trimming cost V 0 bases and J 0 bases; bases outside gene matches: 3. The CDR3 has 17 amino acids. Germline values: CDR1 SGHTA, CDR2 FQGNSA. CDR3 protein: CASSLASGGPNTGELFF. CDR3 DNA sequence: TGTGCCAGCAGCTTAGCCAGCGGGGGCCCGAACACCGGGGAGCTGTTTTTT.

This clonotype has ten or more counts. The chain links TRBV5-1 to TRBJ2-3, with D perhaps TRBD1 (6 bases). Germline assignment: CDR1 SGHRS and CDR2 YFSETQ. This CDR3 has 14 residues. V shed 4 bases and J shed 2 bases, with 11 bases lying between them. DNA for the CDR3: TGCGCCAGCAGCCGGGACACCTTCACAGATACGCAGTATTTT. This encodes CASSRDTFTDTQYF.

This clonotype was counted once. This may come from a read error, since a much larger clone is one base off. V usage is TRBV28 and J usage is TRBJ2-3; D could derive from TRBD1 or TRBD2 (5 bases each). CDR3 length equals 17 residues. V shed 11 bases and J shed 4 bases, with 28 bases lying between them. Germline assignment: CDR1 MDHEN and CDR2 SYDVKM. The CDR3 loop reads CAGKDHGGPDFSDTQYF. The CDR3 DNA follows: TGTGCCGGCAAGGATCATGGGGGACCCGACTTCTCAGATACGCAGTATTTT. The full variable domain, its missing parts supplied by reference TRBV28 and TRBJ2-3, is DVKVTQSSRYLVKRTGEKVFLECVQDMDHENMFWYRQDPGLGLRLIYFSYDVKMKEKGDIPEGYSVSREKKERFSLILESASTNQTSMYLCAGKDHGGPDFSDTQYFGPGTRLTVL.

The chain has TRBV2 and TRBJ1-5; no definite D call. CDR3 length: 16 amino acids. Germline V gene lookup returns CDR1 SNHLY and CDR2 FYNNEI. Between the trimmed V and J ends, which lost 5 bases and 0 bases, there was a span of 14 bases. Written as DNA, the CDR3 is TGTGCCAGCAGTATGGACGGAATCCTTAGCAATCAGCCCCAGCATTTT. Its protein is CASSMDGILSNQPQHF.

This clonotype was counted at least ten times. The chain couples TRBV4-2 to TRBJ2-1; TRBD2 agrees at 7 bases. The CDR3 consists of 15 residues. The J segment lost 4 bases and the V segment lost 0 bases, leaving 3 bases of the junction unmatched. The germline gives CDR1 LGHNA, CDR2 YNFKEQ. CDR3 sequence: CASSQDAGDYNEQFF. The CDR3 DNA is TGTGCCAGCAGCCAAGATGCGGGGGATTACAATGAGCAGTTCTTC.

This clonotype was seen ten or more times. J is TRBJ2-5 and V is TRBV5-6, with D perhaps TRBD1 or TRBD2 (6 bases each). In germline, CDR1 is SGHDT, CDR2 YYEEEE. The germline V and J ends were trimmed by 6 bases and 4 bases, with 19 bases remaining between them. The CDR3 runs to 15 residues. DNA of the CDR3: TGTGCCAGCATTTCCACCGGGGGCATGGGAGAGACCCAGTACTTC. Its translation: CASISTGGMGETQYF.

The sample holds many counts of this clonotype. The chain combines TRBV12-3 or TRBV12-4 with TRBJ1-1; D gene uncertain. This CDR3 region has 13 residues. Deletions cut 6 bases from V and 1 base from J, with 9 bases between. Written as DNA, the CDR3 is TGTGCCAGCAGCTTAAGGCAGAACACTGAAGCTTTCTTT. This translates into CASSLRQNTEAFF.

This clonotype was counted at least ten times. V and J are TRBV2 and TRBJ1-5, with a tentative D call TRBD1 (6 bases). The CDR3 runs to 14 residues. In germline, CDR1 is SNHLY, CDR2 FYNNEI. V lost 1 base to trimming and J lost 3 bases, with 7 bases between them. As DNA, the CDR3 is TGTGCCAGCAGTGAAGGACAGGTCAATCAGCCCCAGCATTTT. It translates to CASSEGQVNQPQHF.

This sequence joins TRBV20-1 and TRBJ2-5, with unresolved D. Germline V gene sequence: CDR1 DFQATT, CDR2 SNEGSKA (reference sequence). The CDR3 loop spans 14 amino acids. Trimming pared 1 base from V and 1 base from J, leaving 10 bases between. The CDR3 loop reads CSARVPPSQETQYF. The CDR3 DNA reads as TGCAGTGCTAGAGTGCCTCCGTCCCAAGAGACCCAGTACTTC.

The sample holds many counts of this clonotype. CDR3 bases: TGTGCCAGCAGCTTATGGGGCGAGAGGGGTAAGGGTGCGGCCAAAAACATTCAGTACTTC. This encodes CASSLWGERGKGAAKNIQYF. The gene calls are TRBV5-4 and TRBJ2-4; D tentatively fits TRBD1 or TRBD2 (5 bases each). V lost 2 bases to trimming and J lost 1 base, with 25 bases between them. The germline V gene has CDR1 SGHNT and CDR2 YYREEE (reference sequence). There are 20 residues in the CDR3.

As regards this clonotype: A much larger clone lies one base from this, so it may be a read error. CDR3: CAGSQGGAPVEAFF. DNA of the CDR3: TGCGCCGGCAGCCAGGGCGGGGCACCCGTTGAAGCTTTCTTT. J is TRBJ1-1 and V is TRBV5-1, with D perhaps matching TRBD1 (5 bases). Germline CDR1 SGHRS, CDR2 YFSETQ. The CDR3 covers 14 residues.